This T cell receptor (beta chain) appears in the sequencing data of a study of spatial heterogeneity in lung cancer. Trimming took 4 bases from V and 7 from J, leaving 13 bases between them. The germline V gene encodes CDR1 SQVTM and CDR2 ANQGSEA. The CDR3 consists of 12 residues. MiXCR was run by TCRdb on the 5' RACE reads, yielding one entry per CDR3 protein. The repertoire holds about 120,000 distinct CDR3 sequences, with 9% to 15% as singletons. Study findings and constraints: Ubiquitous expanded tumor TCRs showed up in blood more at resection than follow-up.

Indicated time point: blood at routine non-recurrence follow-up after resection. No cells were sorted before sequencing. The whole RNA sequenced was extracted from tumor, nontumor lung or frozen PBMC. Turning to this clonotype: Its antigen is unknown.

The sample here was PBMCs, taken at follow-up. The clonotype originates from a male donor with early-stage non-small cell lung cancer. The chain recombines TRBV29-1 with TRBJ2-5; a weak D match, TRBD1 (5 bases). The CDR3 region is CSVGGAVGTQYF. CDR3 DNA sequence: TGCAGCGTTGGGGGCGCGGTTGGGACCCAGTACTTC.